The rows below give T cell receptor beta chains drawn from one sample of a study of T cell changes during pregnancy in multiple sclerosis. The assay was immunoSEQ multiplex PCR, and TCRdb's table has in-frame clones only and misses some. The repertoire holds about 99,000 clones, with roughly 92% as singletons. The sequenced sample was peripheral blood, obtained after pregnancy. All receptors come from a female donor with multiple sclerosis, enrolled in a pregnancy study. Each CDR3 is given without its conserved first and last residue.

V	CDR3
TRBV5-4	ASGLAGGPGNEQF
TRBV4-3	ASSQDSMSEQF
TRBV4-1	ASSHPLAGTYNEQF
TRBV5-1	ASSRDRVVETQY
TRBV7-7	ASSAGTTYEQY
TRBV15	ATRGGTGTNEKLF
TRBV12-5	ASGLDRGNTEAF
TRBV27	ASSPTLGLFYEQY
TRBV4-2	ASSQDIQTTNEKLF
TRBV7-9	ASSLVSGYNEQF
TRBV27	ASSLFGTSDTQY
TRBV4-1	ASSRDQGLYEQY
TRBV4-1	ASSQEMAGRWGEQF
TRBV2	ASSPTVPYEQY
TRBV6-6	ASNGALRGEKLF
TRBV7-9	ASSLAGSGNTIY
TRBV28	ASSFPGTGNYGYT
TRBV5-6	ASSPITGSPGANVLT
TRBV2	ASSRWGPTGSVNADAGNTIY
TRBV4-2	ASSQELGTGAEAF
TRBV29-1	SVEDQGAGGYT
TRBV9	ASSPLSYGYT
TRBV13	ASSSEHRTYNEQF
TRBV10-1	ASRTSGNTGELF
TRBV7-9	ASSSRGFEQF
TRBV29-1	SVEDQETGTYEQY
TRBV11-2	ASSLAFRSGNTIY
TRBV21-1	ASSFFETVTETQY
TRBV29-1	SVEQGQGTFPEQF
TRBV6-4	ASSGTGSTGELF
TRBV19	ASRVSAAVYEQY
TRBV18	ASSPRQESSYEQY
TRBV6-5	ASSSERSSSYNEQF
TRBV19	ASSIGQGGYEQY
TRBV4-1	ASSQFPGNQPQH
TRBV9	ASSVAGVAGREQF
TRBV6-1	ASSESGGWDYEQY
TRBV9	ASSVDSHLNTGYT
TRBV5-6	ASSLEQGVGTGELF
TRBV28	ASSLYSPQVYNEQF
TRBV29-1	SAKRQVTEAF
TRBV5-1	ASSSWTVSYEQY
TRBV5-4	ASSFPLSGSFRDTQY
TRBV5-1	ASRAISGTYNEQF
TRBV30	AWSDGVTYEQY
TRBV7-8	ASSLGAGLQETQY
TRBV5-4	ASSLPLAGGPGDTQY